This TCR beta chain originates from a study of blood T cell repertoires in COVID-19. The overall study: Samples representing acute and convalescent COVID-19 were sourced from the United States, Italy and Spain.

The V gene end was trimmed by 0 bases and the J gene end by 8 bases; junction bases not matched to a gene: 5. CDR1 MRHNA and CDR2 SNTAGT come from the germline V gene. The CDR3 length is 15 residues. The table came from immunoSEQ multiplex PCR; TCRdb's copy has only in-frame clones and leaves some out. There are about 190,000 clones in the sample; around nine tenths occur only once, and roughly 6.2% lies in the top ten. The gene calls are TRBV6-4 and TRBJ2-1; TRBD2 matches at 9 bases. Input material: peripheral blood. This sequence originates from a middle-aged woman who had recovered from COVID-19. The CDR3 DNA reads as TGTGCCAGCAGTGACTCAAGCGGGAGGCCCCATGAGCAGTTCTTC. Translating it yields CASSDSSGRPHEQFF.